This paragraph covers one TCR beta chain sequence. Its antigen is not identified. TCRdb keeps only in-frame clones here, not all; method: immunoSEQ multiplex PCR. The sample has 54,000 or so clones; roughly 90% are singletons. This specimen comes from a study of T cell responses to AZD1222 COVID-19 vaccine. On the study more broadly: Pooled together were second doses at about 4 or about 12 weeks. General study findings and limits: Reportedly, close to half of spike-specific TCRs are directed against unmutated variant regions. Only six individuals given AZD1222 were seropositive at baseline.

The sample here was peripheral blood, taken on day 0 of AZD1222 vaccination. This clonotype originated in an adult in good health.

The CDR3 here is CASSLDGNSNQPQHF. The CDR3 coding sequence is TGTGCCAGCAGCTTAGACGGAAATAGCAATCAGCCCCAGCATTTT. The chain uses TRBV11-2 and TRBJ1-5, with D unclear. Deletions cut 0 bases from V and 0 bases from J, with 6 bases between. In germline, CDR1 is SGHAT, CDR2 FQNNGV. There are 15 residues in the CDR3.